This paragraph reports one T cell receptor (beta chain). No antigen is known for it. Nothing much larger sits one base from this clone, and base qualities are not available. This entry belongs to a study of cytomegalovirus exposure and HLA in healthy donors (TCRdb year 2017). General notes on the study: An earlier analysis of some 550 of the donors reported 250 to 350 Gb of sequence data and roughly 110 million unique TCR beta sequences from some 180 million T cells. The genetic ancestry cluster associated with self-reported Caucasian donors included around four fifths of the 300 to 400 genotyped donors. Class I and class II HLA loci were covered by the typing at four-digit resolution. Using immunosequencing, the study profiled T cell repertoires from 666 subjects and related those repertoires to cytomegalovirus serostatus. About 310 gigabases of sequencing data and roughly 90 million unique TCR sequences were included in an early release covering 550 to 800 HLA-typed donors. An earlier analysis of some 500 of the donors applied high-throughput TCR beta sequencing to assess whether each TCR beta V gene segment acted as functional or pseudogenic. Roughly five DR-DQ haplotypes were treated as single units for association and clustering because of strong linkage in the cohort. Every repertoire in the discovery cohort had been generated on one and the same sequencing platform. A later genetic analysis used genome-wide SNP genotypes for about 65% of the roughly 670 donors, treating that subset as a discovery cohort. On average, approximately 250,000 unique TCR beta nucleotide sequences were sequenced per donor among 350 to 400 genotyped donors of the cohort, with about 19% of those sequences being non-productive. Along with the approximately 650-subject first cohort, a separate validation cohort of around 120 different subjects was used. Donor age, sex, ethnicity and CMV serostatus were compiled alongside the repertoire data. The number of typed donors differed by locus: roughly 629-630 for A, B, C, DRB1 and DQB1; some 540 for DQA1; 606 for DPA1; and roughly 470 for DPB1. Rather than drawing on any new phenotypic data, the later analysis identified candidate immune exposures from TCR beta sequences and the way those sequences occurred across donors. In a later analysis, previously published TCR beta repertoires from 666 donors were re-analyzed and high-resolution HLA genotyping was added so that TCR occurrence patterns could be studied. The aim of the study was to test whether cataloging public T cell receptors could identify signatures of past pathogen exposure. To predict cytomegalovirus infection status, the study brought together high-throughput TCR immunosequencing, statistical association of individual TCRs with disease status, and machine learning. The investigation overall reported the following: While some public TCRs were present in many individuals, most TCR sequences turned up only very rarely across donors. The study listed 150 to 200 TCR beta chains as associated with cytomegalovirus. Compared with equally common non-associated chains, HLA-associated TCR beta chains in a later analysis were more clonally expanded and had lower generation probabilities. A group of highly shared sequence variants was considered likely to be a technical artifact of the sequencing pipeline. The only immune exposure information available for the cohort was CMV serostatus. In a later analysis, most CMV-associated TCR beta chains were found to appear HLA-restricted, with HLA associations seemingly driven largely by CMV exposure. The classifier was reported to diagnose cytomegalovirus status with high specificity and sensitivity in both the original and validation cohorts. In an earlier analysis of 587 of the donors, most TCR beta V segments appeared in productive rearrangements about 87% or about 30% of the time, broadly matching IMGT annotations. According to a later genetic analysis, donors in an Asian-associated ancestry cluster had fewer N-insertions in productive TCRs than the roughly 700-donor mean. Because counts were too low, seventeen rarely observed V segments, including chromosome 9 orphons, were excluded from the earlier analysis of several hundred of the donors. The presence/absence analyses assumed that sequencing depth was roughly uniform across donors, and that assumption may not be true. Strong co-occurrence of HLA alleles, especially DR and DQ, made assigning TCR associations to individual alleles difficult. In a later analysis, TCR association rates were found to vary across HLA loci, with the most associated TCRs seen for DRB1 alleles and the fewest for HLA-C alleles. Linkage disequilibrium might explain the correlated functional status among segregating V segments, but an unknown experimental factor could not be excluded. The authors suggested that the approach could potentially be generalized to other disease states and immunological phenotypes. HLA typing was unavailable for some donors at each locus, so association tests used only the typed subset. Specific HLA alleles were associated with more than 15,000 TCR beta sequences at a false discovery rate of 0.05 in a later analysis. Three of the identified cytomegalovirus-associated TCR beta chains were confirmed in vitro to be specific for cytomegalovirus antigens. According to a later analysis, parvovirus B19, influenza, CMV and Epstein-Barr virus appeared linked to several top co-occurrence clusters. A further reported finding was that TCR beta sequences accurately predicted the HLA-A and HLA-B alleles for most subjects in the first cohort. Some IMGT-functional V segments, including TRBV6-2 and TRBV6-3, could not be told apart with the 87-base-pair reads, so those segments were excluded. The cohort was sequenced for TCR beta chains only, and without alpha or paired-chain data the features that could be detected were limited. An association between a missense DCLRE1C variant and V-gene and J-gene trimming of TCR beta chains was found in a later genetic analysis and replicated in an independent cohort.

The cohort consisted of some 730 healthy bone marrow donors. At the time of sampling, every cohort member was nominally healthy, though immune exposures that went unrecorded were likely present. The donor tested CMV seropositive and was one of the 289 seropositive cohort members. Each donor provided a peripheral blood sample, and peripheral blood mononuclear cells were used for TCR beta sequencing. The Qiagen DNeasy Blood Extraction Kit was used to extract genomic DNA from the blood cell samples. Library preparation was by the immunoSEQ multiplex PCR assay. For the multiplex PCR, a mixture combining 60 forward primers for TCR Vbeta segments and 13 reverse primers for TCR Jbeta segments was used. The CDR3 region of rearranged TCR beta genes was amplified from genomic DNA by a multiplex PCR assay. The Illumina HiSeq System was used to sequence the amplified TCR beta libraries as 87-base-pair reads. The study's own analysis went as follows. A later analysis counted about 82 million unique TCR beta chains across the 500 to 850 repertoires, and roughly 10 million of these chains were shared by at least two donors. Raw reads were error-corrected and collapsed into unique sequences with a nearest-neighbor algorithm that merged closely related sequences to remove PCR and sequencing errors. CDR3 sequences were aligned to IMGT reference sequences to assign V, D and J gene segments. Each retained sequence needed at least a six-nucleotide match to both a V gene segment and a J gene segment. Rearrangements were called productive when the CDR3 lacked stop codons and stayed in frame with V and J; all others were non-productive. CDR3 was defined by IMGT convention, running from the second conserved V-encoded cysteine to the conserved J-encoded phenylalanine. In an earlier analysis of around 570 of the donors, sequences lacking an unambiguous match to a single V gene segment were excluded. In an earlier analysis of 450 to 700 of the donors, V segments were called functional above 56.7% productive rearrangements and were called segregating when the between-donor standard deviation exceeded 5%. A statistical classification framework was built to diagnose cytomegalovirus status from the catalog of TCR beta chain sequences. A later analysis assigned V and J genes by comparing TCR nucleotide sequences with IMGT/GENE-DB human TR gene sequences. In a later analysis, CDR3 sequences and most-parsimonious VDJ recombination scenarios were assigned using the TCRdist pipeline. In a later analysis, each TCR beta chain was defined by its CDR3 amino acid sequence together with its V-gene family, and reads without a unique V-gene family were excluded. In a later analysis, around 650 highly shared, low-generation-probability nucleotide sequences were removed to address suspected cross-contamination and a sequencing artifact. A later analysis calculated a clonal expansion index for each public chain from normalized within-repertoire ranks of inferred template counts. Generation probabilities in a later analysis came from a VDJ recombination model fitted to out-of-frame rearrangements, and those results were checked against IGoR. In a later analysis, hypergeometric tests were used to score TCR-TCR, TCR-HLA and TCR-CMV co-occurrence, with a repertoire-size bias correction applied to TCR pairs. A later analysis estimated false discovery rates by permuting HLA or CMV assignments 20 times. A later analysis grouped co-occurring TCRs with DBSCAN, adding TCRdist sequence similarity when clustering within HLA-allele-positive subsets. Co-occurrence clustering excluded repertoires with fewer than 30,000 or more than 120,000 public chains, plus five with anomalous nucleotide sharing. TCRdb holds this immuneACCESS table with in-frame rearrangements only. Some clones are missing; in checked studies, unresolved V genes explain under half, and the rest has no known cause. V and J calls and clone size are as listed in that table; D and trimming were resolved from the DNA. The sample yields 150,000 to 180,000 clones; about 84% were counted once. The ten largest clones capture around 6% of the sample.

The CDR3 sequence holds 15 residues, the cysteine and phenylalanine included. The retained sequence is limited to the CDR3, 45 bases, with the frame set at the first base. CDR1 is given as MNHEY and CDR2 as SVGAGI, both from the germline V gene. V loses 8 bases, J loses 1 base, and the germline ends lie 16 bases apart. The sequence came from a woman aged 35 to 49 in good health and CMV-seropositive. The rearranged chain carries TRBV6-5 and TRBJ2-3; TRBD2 might be the D gene, on 5 matching bases. Sequenced material: PBMCs. The CDR3 sequence is CASCKRRVGTDTQYF. The DNA sequence is TGTGCCAGCTGTAAGAGGCGGGTCGGCACAGATACGCAGTATTTT.